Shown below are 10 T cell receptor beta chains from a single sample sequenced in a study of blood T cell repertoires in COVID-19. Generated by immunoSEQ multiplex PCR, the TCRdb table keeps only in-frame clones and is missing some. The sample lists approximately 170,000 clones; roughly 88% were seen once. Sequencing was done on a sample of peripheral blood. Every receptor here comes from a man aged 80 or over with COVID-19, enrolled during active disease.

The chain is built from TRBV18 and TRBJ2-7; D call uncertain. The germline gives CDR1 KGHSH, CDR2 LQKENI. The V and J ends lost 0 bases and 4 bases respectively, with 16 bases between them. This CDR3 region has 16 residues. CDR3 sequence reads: CASSPPWAEKGYEQYF. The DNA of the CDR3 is TGTGCCAGCTCACCACCGTGGGCAGAAAAAGGATACGAGCAGTACTTC.

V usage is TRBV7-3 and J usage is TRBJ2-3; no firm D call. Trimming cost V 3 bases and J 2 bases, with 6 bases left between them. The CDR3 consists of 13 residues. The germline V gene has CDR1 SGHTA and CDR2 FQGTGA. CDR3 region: CASSFVLTDTQYF. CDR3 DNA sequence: TGTGCCAGCAGCTTCGTACTCACAGATACGCAGTATTTT.

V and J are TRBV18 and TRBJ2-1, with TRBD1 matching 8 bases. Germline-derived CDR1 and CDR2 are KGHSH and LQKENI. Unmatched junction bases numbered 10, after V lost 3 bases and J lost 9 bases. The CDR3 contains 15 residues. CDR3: CASSPRQGIDSEQFF. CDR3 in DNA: TGTGCCAGCTCACCTAGACAGGGGATAGACAGTGAGCAGTTCTTC.

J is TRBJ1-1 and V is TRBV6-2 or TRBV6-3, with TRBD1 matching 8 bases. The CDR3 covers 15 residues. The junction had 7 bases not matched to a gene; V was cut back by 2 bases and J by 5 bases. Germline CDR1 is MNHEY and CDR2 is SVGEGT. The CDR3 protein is CASSYAGTGRTEAFF. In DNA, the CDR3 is TGTGCCAGCAGTTACGCCGGGACAGGAAGGACTGAAGCTTTCTTT.

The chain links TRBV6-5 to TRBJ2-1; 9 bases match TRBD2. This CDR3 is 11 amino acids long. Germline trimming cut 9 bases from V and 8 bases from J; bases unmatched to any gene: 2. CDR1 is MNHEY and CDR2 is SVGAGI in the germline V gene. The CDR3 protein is CASSGGDEQFF. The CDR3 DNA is TGTGCCAGTAGCGGGGGCGATGAGCAGTTCTTC.

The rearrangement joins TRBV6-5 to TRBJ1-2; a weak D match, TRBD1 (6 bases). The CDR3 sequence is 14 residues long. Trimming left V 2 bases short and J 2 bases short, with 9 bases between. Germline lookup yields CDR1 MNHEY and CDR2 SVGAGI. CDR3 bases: TGTGCCAGCAGTTACCAGGGGCAGAACTATGGCTACACCTTC. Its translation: CASSYQGQNYGYTF.

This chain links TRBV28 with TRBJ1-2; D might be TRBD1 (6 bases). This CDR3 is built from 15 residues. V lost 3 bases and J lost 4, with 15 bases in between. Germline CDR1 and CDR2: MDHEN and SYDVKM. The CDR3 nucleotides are TGTGCCAGCAGTTTTGGGTCGGGGGGCAGCTATGGCTACACCTTC. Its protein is CASSFGSGGSYGYTF.

The CDR3 bases are TGTGCCAGCAGCTTCTCCCAGGGAGAGACCCAGTACTTC. This codes for CASSFSQGETQYF. J is TRBJ2-5 and V is TRBV7-2; TRBD1 might be the D (5 bases). The germline V gene has CDR1 SGHTA and CDR2 FQGNSA. The germline V and J ends were trimmed by 3 bases and 4 bases, with 9 bases remaining between them. The CDR3 consists of 13 residues.

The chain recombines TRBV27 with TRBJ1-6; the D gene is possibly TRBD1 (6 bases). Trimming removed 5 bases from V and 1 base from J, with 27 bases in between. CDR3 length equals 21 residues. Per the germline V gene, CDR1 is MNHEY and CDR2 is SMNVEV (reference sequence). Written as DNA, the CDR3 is TGTGCCAGCAGTCTCTCCCGTGGGACCAGGGGAGGGGGATCCTATAATTCACCCCTCCACTTT. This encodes CASSLSRGTRGGGSYNSPLHF.

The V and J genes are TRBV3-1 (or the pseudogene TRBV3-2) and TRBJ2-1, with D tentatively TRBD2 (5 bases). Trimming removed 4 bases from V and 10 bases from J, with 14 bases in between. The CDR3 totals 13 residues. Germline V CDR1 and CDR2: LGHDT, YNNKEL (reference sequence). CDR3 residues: CASSRPRAREQFF. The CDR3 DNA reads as TGTGCCAGCAGCCGCCCGAGGGCCCGGGAGCAGTTCTTC.